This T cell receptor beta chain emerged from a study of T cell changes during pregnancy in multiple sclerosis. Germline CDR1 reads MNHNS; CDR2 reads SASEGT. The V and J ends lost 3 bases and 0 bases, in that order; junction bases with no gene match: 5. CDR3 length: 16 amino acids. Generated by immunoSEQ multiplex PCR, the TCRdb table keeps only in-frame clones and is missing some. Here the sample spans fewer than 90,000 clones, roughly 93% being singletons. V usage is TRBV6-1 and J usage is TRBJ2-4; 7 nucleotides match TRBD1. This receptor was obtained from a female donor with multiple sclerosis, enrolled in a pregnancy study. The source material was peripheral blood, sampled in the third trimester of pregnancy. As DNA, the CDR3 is TGTGCCAGCAGTGAGTGGCAGGGGGAAGCCAAAAACATTCAGTACTTC. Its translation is CASSEWQGEAKNIQYF.